Each of the 21 T cell receptor beta chains below was sequenced from the same sample in a study of tumor-infiltrating lymphocytes in primary liver carcinoma. The study co-extracted DNA and RNA from approximately 20-30 mg of unsorted bulk tissue. TCR beta cDNA was made from 500 ng total RNA with a constant-region primer. Investigators got TCR beta libraries out of three nested multiplex PCR rounds, done with slightly modified ARM-PCR. Amplification in the first two PCR rounds was performed using TRBV1-TRBV30 forward primers and a C-beta reverse primer for 10 cycles each. TCRdb ran MiXCR on the multiplex PCR reads and lists one entry per CDR3 protein. The data show fewer than 250,000 distinct CDR3 sequences, with 85% seen just once and around 18% held by the top ten. Sequencing was carried out using tumor tissue from primary liver carcinoma. All receptors come from a man in his forties or fifties with primary liver carcinoma and hepatitis B virus infection.

As concerns this clonotype: A much bigger clone sits one base away, suggesting this may be a read error. The conserved closing phenylalanine or tryptophan is absent in this CDR3, likely reflecting a read error. This chain uses TRBV15 with TRBJ1-1, with D unresolved. Germline CDR1 and CDR2: LNHNV and YYDKDF (reference sequence). Trimming took 5 bases from V and 0 from J, leaving 10 bases between them. This CDR3 spans 14 amino acids. The CDR3 here is CATSEPGLNTEAFY. The DNA for the CDR3 is TGTGCCACCAGCGAACCGGGTCTGAACACTGAAGCTTTCTAT.

V and J are TRBV11-2 and TRBJ2-3; 7 nucleotides match TRBD2. This CDR3 is built from 19 residues. Germline CDR1 is SGHAT and CDR2 is FQNNGV. With V trimmed by 7 bases and J by 7 bases, 26 bases remained unmatched. The CDR3 is CASTRSPRLAGERTNTQYF. CDR3 in DNA: TGTGCCAGCACCCGATCGCCGAGACTAGCAGGAGAGAGGACAAATACGCAGTATTTT.

Many counts were recorded for this clonotype. V gene TRBV13 combines with J gene TRBJ1-5, with D uncertain. CDR1 is PRHDT and CDR2 is FYEKMQ in the germline V gene (reference sequence). The CDR3 spans 14 residues. Trimming removed 0 bases at V and 5 bases at J, with 8 bases between. In nucleotides, the CDR3 is TGTGCCAGCAGCTTAGGAGGGTCTCATCAGCCCCAGCATTTT. Translated, it gives CASSLGGSHQPQHF.

Worth noting for this clonotype: Germline and junction disagree at one end, which may indicate a read error. The chain employs TRBV7-9 and TRBJ1-4; D perhaps matches TRBD1 (5 bases). Germline V gene sequence: CDR1 SEHNR, CDR2 FQNEAQ (reference sequence). The CDR3 totals 17 residues. CDR3 nucleotides: TGTGCCAGCAGCTGCGATCGAACACGGACAACTAACGAAAAACTGTTTTTT. Protein: CASSCDRTRTTNEKLFF.

V usage is TRBV4-2 and J usage is TRBJ2-1; 7 positions match TRBD2. This CDR3 is 17 amino acids long. V trimming: 2 bases; J trimming: 7 bases; junction bases outside the gene matches: 14. The V gene's germline CDR1 is LGHNA and CDR2 YNFKEQ. CDR3 nucleotide sequence: TGTGCCAGCAGCCAATTTTCAGCGGGATATACGAGGAATGAGCAGTTCTTC. This codes for CASSQFSAGYTRNEQFF.

About this clonotype itself: The conserved closing phenylalanine or tryptophan is absent in this CDR3, likely reflecting a read error. The gene calls are TRBV6-1 and TRBJ2-1, with 11 bases identical to TRBD2. Germline V gives CDR1 MNHNS, CDR2 SASEGT. This CDR3 comprises 15 residues. Germline trimming cut 6 bases from V and 4 bases from J; bases unmatched to any gene: 5. The chain's CDR3 is CASRGRLAGYNEQFY. For the CDR3, the DNA is TGTGCCAGCAGAGGACGACTAGCGGGGTACAATGAGCAGTTCTAC.

Concerning this clonotype: Relative to the germline gene, one junction end is altered; a read error may explain this. The V and J genes are TRBV11-3 and TRBJ2-3, with D uncertain. In germline, CDR1 is SGHNT, CDR2 YENEEA. CDR3 size: 15 residues. CDR3 sequence: CASSPGIGFTNTQYF. The CDR3 nucleotides are TGTGCCAGCAGTCCCGGTATAGGGTTCACAAATACGCAATATTTT.

This chain links TRBV4-2 with TRBJ2-7; weak D call: TRBD1 (6 bases). Germline CDR1 is LGHNA and CDR2 is YNFKEQ. Trimming removed 0 bases from V and 7 bases from J, with 22 bases in between. There are 17 residues in the CDR3. CDR3 loop: CASSQERLETGVWEQYF. CDR3 bases: TGTGCCAGCAGCCAAGAGAGGCTCGAGACAGGTGTCTGGGAGCAGTACTTC.

With regard to this clonotype: Here the CDR3 omits its conserved ending phenylalanine or tryptophan, so a read error is the likely source. The rearrangement joins TRBV6-1 to TRBJ1-1; TRBD1 is a possible D gene (5 bases). Germline lookup yields CDR1 MNHNS and CDR2 SASEGT. The CDR3 runs 12 residues. The germline V and J ends were trimmed by 10 bases and 0 bases, with 9 bases remaining between them. CDR3 nucleotides: TGTGCCACACAGGAGGTGAACACTGAAGCTTTCAAT. Translating gives CATQEVNTEAFN.

About this clonotype itself: An end of the junction does not agree with germline; a read error may underlie this. This rearrangement joins TRBV29-1 to TRBJ2-1; D gene unclear. Germline V lookup: CDR1 SQVTM, CDR2 ANQGSEA. This CDR3 is 13 amino acids long. For the CDR3, the DNA is TGCTGCGTTCTGGTATCATCCGGGCATGAGCAGTTCTTC. Encoded protein: CCVLVSSGHEQFF.

As concerns this clonotype: One junction end does not reproduce the germline sequence, and a read error may be involved. The V and J genes are TRBV6-1 and TRBJ2-7; TRBD2 agrees at 7 bases. Per the germline V gene, CDR1 is MNHNS and CDR2 is SASEGT. The CDR3 is 15 residues long. The CDR3 loop is CASSTVTSSSYEQYF. CDR3 nucleotides: TGTGCCAGCAGTACCGTGACTAGCAGCTCCTACGAACAGTACTTC.

The rearrangement uses TRBV20-1 and TRBJ2-3, with TRBD2 matching 11 bases. CDR1 DFQATT and CDR2 SNEGSKA come from the germline V gene (reference sequence). The V and J ends lost 6 bases and 4 bases, in that order; junction bases with no gene match: 9. The length of the CDR3 is 15 residues. This CDR3 reads CSAIAGGVGPDTQYF. DNA for the CDR3: TGCAGTGCCATAGCGGGAGGGGTAGGGCCAGATACGCAGTATTTT.

About this clonotype: Germline and junction disagree at one end, which may indicate a read error. This rearrangement joins TRBV4-3 to TRBJ2-1, with D possibly matching TRBD2 (5 bases). The CDR3 extends over 13 amino acids. CDR1 is LGHNA and CDR2 is YSLEER in the germline V gene. Written as DNA, the CDR3 is TGTGCCAGCAGCCTAGAGGGATGGGATGAGCAGTTCTTC. Its translation: CASSLEGWDEQFF.

As for this clonotype: A junction end diverges from the germline sequence, so it may reflect a read error. This chain joins TRBV29-1 and TRBJ2-5, with 9 bases lining up with TRBD2. The germline CDR1 and CDR2 sequences are SQVTM and ANQGSEA. The CDR3 has 15 amino acids. The CDR3 sequence is CSVRISGSWAETLYF. The DNA for the CDR3 is TGCAGTGTTCGGATTAGCGGGAGTTGGGCAGAGACCCTGTACTTC.

As regards this clonotype: Given the absence of the conserved phenylalanine or tryptophan at the CDR3 end, a read error is likely. V gene TRBV29-1 combines with J gene TRBJ2-3, with D maybe TRBD2 (6 bases). Germline values: CDR1 SQVTM, CDR2 ANQGSEA. Trimming removed 8 bases at V and 4 bases at J, with 13 bases between. The CDR3 covers 12 residues. This CDR3 reads CSIVSGADTQYS. DNA of the CDR3: TGCAGCATTGTTTCGGGAGCAGATACGCAGTATTCT.

Concerning this clonotype itself: The junction and the germline gene differ at one end; a read error may be behind it. The chain combines TRBV4-3 with TRBJ2-4; D ambiguous. The CDR3 runs to 14 residues. Germline CDR1 LGHNA, CDR2 YSLEER. This CDR3 reads CASSQDGHANIQNF. CDR3 nucleotides: TGCGCCAGCAGCCAAGATGGCCATGCGAACATTCAGAACTTC.

As for this clonotype: A much more abundant neighbour one base away suggests this may be a read error. The chain employs TRBV10-3 and TRBJ1-2, with 8 bases fitting TRBD1. The CDR3 contains 13 residues. CDR1 and CDR2 from the germline V gene are ENHRY and SYGVKD. For the CDR3, the DNA is TGTACCATCAGTCTCGAGACAGGGGAGGGCTACACCTTC. It is translated as CTISLETGEGYTF.

This clonotype has a single count. The genes are TRBV10-3 and TRBJ2-7, with no clear D. V lost 8 bases to trimming and J lost 5 bases, with 16 bases between them. The CDR3 is 13 residues long. Germline CDR1 is ENHRY and CDR2 is SYGVKD. CDR3 sequence: CAICGPRKNEQYF. The CDR3 DNA follows: TGTGCCATCTGTGGGCCGAGAAAGAACGAGCAGTACTTC.

Regarding this clonotype: At one end, the junction sequence differs from germline, possibly due to a read error. This rearrangement joins TRBV10-3 to TRBJ1-1; possibly TRBD1 for D (5 bases). Looked up from germline, CDR1 is ENHRY and CDR2 is SYGVKD. This CDR3 is 14 amino acids long. The CDR3 loop reads CTISTSGGESEAFF. CDR3 in DNA: TGTACCATCAGTACATCCGGGGGGGAGAGTGAAGCTTTCTTT.

This clonotype is classed as medium-sized. The chain joins TRBV12-3 or TRBV12-4 to TRBJ1-2; TRBD1 matches 9 bases. Trimming took 6 bases from V and 5 from J; bases not matched to a gene: 7. The CDR3 runs 14 residues. CDR3 sequence reads: CASSRGQGLYGYTF. CDR3 coding DNA: TGTGCCAGCAGCCGGGGACAGGGCTTGTATGGCTACACCTTC.

This chain uses TRBV29-1 with TRBJ2-6, with D tentatively TRBD1 or TRBD2 (5 bases each). Trimming stripped 5 bases from V and 14 bases from J, with 25 bases between. The CDR3 runs to 15 residues. Germline V gene lookup returns CDR1 SQVTM and CDR2 ANQGSEA. CDR3 region: CSVWDGVVGANILTF. CDR3 DNA sequence: TGCAGCGTTTGGGACGGGGTGGTTGGGGCCAATATCCTGACTTTC.